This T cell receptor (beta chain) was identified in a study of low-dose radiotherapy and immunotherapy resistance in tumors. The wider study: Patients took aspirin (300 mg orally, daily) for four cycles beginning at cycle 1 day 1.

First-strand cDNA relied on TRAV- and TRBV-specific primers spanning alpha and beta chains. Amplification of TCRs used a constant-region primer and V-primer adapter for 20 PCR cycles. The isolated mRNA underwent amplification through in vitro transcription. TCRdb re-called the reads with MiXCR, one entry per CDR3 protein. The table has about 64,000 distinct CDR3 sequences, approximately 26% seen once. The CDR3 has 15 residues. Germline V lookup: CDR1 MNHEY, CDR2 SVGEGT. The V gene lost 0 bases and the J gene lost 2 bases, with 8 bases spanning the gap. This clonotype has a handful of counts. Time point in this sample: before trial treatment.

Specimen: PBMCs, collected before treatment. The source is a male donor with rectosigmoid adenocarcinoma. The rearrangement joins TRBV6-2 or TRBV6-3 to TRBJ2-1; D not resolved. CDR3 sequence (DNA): TGTGCCAGCAGTTACTCCGCGGTGGCCTACAATGAGCAGTTCTTC. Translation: CASSYSAVAYNEQFF.